The clone carrying this TCR beta chain has only a few counts. V lost 0 bases and J lost 11; bases outside the gene matches: 11. The CDR3 runs to 16 residues. CDR1 and CDR2 from the germline V gene are SGHAT and FQNNGV. The entry originates in a study of cytomegalovirus exposure and HLA in healthy donors. The PCR had 60 Vbeta and 13 Jbeta primers. Here immunoSEQ multiplex PCR was the method, and the copy in TCRdb shows in-frame clones only, minus some. In the table there are around 200,000 clones, about four fifths of which are singletons. The V call is TRBV11-2, the J call TRBJ1-4; 8 bases agree with TRBD1. Sequencing was done on a sample of PBMCs. The sequence was obtained from a male donor in good health and CMV-seronegative. CDR3 in amino acids: CASSLEGAGGSGKLFF. The CDR3 DNA is TGTGCCAGCAGCTTAGAAGGAGCAGGGGGCAGCGGGAAACTGTTTTTT.